The rows below give T cell receptor beta chains drawn from one sample of a study of blood T cell repertoires in COVID-19. Sequencing used immunoSEQ multiplex PCR; TCRdb keeps in-frame clones, though not all of them. Here the sample spans around 150,000 clones, around 86% being singletons. Sequences were obtained from peripheral blood. These receptor sequences come from a young man with acute or convalescent COVID-19. Each CDR3 is given with its conserved first and last residue. The D gene is left open where the match is weak. The size of a clone is reported for some rows only, either as once, few or many, or as a class for expanded clones.

V gene: TRBV28; D gene: .; J gene: TRBJ1-4; clone size: .; CDR3 protein: CASSLGTETTNEKLFF; CDR3 DNA: TGTGCCAGCAGTTTGGGGACTGAGACAACTAATGAAAAACTGTTTTTT
V gene: TRBV4-1; D gene: .; J gene: TRBJ1-1; clone size: few; CDR3 protein: CASSQTAGNTEAFF; CDR3 DNA: TGCGCCAGCAGCCAAACCGCCGGGAACACTGAAGCTTTCTTT
V gene: TRBV5-1; D gene: TRBD1; J gene: TRBJ2-1; clone size: .; CDR3 protein: CASSLGQEYNEQFF; CDR3 DNA: TGCGCCAGCAGCCTGGGACAGGAGTACAATGAGCAGTTCTTC
V gene: TRBV5-6; D gene: .; J gene: TRBJ1-4; clone size: .; CDR3 protein: CASSLRRSNEKLFF; CDR3 DNA: TGTGCCAGCAGCTTGAGGCGGTCTAATGAAAAACTGTTTTTT
V gene: TRBV18; D gene: TRBD1; J gene: TRBJ1-2; clone size: once; CDR3 protein: CASSPPRDRDDYGYTF; CDR3 DNA: TGTGCCAGCTCACCGCCACGAGACAGGGACGACTATGGCTACACCTTC
V gene: TRBV7-6; D gene: .; J gene: TRBJ1-6; clone size: .; CDR3 protein: CASTSGQGPNSPLHF; CDR3 DNA: TGTGCCAGCACCTCCGGGCAGGGGCCAAATTCACCCCTCCACTTT
V gene: TRBV5-1; D gene: TRBD2; J gene: TRBJ2-1; clone size: .; CDR3 protein: CASSFTGTSGLIEQFF; CDR3 DNA: TGCGCCAGCAGCTTTACCGGGACTAGCGGATTAATCGAGCAGTTCTTC
V gene: TRBV4-1; D gene: TRBD2; J gene: TRBJ2-7; clone size: .; CDR3 protein: CASSQTPGLAGFEQYF; CDR3 DNA: TGCGCCAGCAGCCAAACTCCGGGACTAGCGGGATTCGAGCAGTACTTC
V gene: TRBV19; D gene: TRBD2; J gene: TRBJ2-1; clone size: .; CDR3 protein: CASTTSGGRNEQFF; CDR3 DNA: TGTGCCAGTACCACTAGCGGGGGGAGAAATGAGCAGTTCTTC
V gene: TRBV20-1; D gene: TRBD2; J gene: TRBJ2-3; clone size: once; CDR3 protein: CSASRLAGPDTQYF; CDR3 DNA: TGCAGTGCTAGTAGACTAGCGGGGCCAGATACGCAGTATTTT
V gene: TRBV4-1; D gene: .; J gene: TRBJ1-3; clone size: .; CDR3 protein: CASSQVAGEGNTIYF; CDR3 DNA: TGCGCCAGCAGCCAAGTGGCAGGGGAAGGAAACACCATATATTTT
V gene: TRBV3-1/TRBV3-2; D gene: TRBD1; J gene: TRBJ1-4; clone size: .; CDR3 protein: CASSQPTGTNEKLFF; CDR3 DNA: TGTGCCAGCAGCCAACCGACAGGGACTAATGAAAAACTGTTTTTT
V gene: TRBV7-8; D gene: .; J gene: TRBJ1-2; clone size: .; CDR3 protein: CASSEGGSGYTF; CDR3 DNA: TGTGCCAGCAGCGAGGGAGGGAGTGGCTACACCTTC
V gene: TRBV5-8; D gene: TRBD1; J gene: TRBJ1-3; clone size: few; CDR3 protein: CASGRTGTGNTIYF; CDR3 DNA: TGTGCCAGCGGTCGGACAGGGACTGGAAACACCATATATTTT
V gene: TRBV19; D gene: .; J gene: TRBJ2-3; clone size: once; CDR3 protein: CASIGVDGGTDTQYF; CDR3 DNA: TGTGCCAGTATAGGGGTGGACGGAGGCACAGATACGCAGTATTTT
V gene: TRBV7-2; D gene: .; J gene: TRBJ2-3; clone size: .; CDR3 protein: CASSLSQQGTDTQYF; CDR3 DNA: TGTGCCAGCAGCTTAAGTCAACAGGGAACAGATACGCAGTATTTT
V gene: TRBV24-1; D gene: .; J gene: TRBJ2-7; clone size: .; CDR3 protein: CATSATTDPYEQYF; CDR3 DNA: TGTGCCACCAGTGCCACGACAGACCCCTACGAGCAGTACTTC
V gene: TRBV2; D gene: .; J gene: TRBJ1-3; clone size: .; CDR3 protein: CASSEGGALTGNTIYF; CDR3 DNA: TGTGCCAGCAGTGAGGGGGGAGCCTTAACCGGAAACACCATATATTTT
V gene: TRBV2; D gene: .; J gene: TRBJ2-1; clone size: .; CDR3 protein: CASSEDYPTTSNEQFF; CDR3 DNA: TGTGCCAGCAGTGAAGACTACCCAACCACAAGCAATGAGCAGTTCTTC
V gene: TRBV7-9; D gene: .; J gene: TRBJ1-4; clone size: once; CDR3 protein: CASSLQGGGQKLFF; CDR3 DNA: TGTGCCAGCAGCTTACAGGGAGGGGGGCAAAAACTGTTTTTT
V gene: TRBV7-6; D gene: .; J gene: TRBJ2-5; clone size: .; CDR3 protein: CASSSLIGETQYF; CDR3 DNA: TGTGCCAGCAGTTCTTTAATTGGCGAGACCCAGTACTTC
V gene: TRBV7-9; D gene: TRBD1; J gene: TRBJ2-3; clone size: few; CDR3 protein: CASSLPKDRPTDTQYF; CDR3 DNA: TGTGCCAGCAGCTTACCGAAGGACAGGCCCACAGATACGCAGTATTTT
V gene: TRBV19; D gene: .; J gene: TRBJ2-7; clone size: .; CDR3 protein: CASSMGQDYEQYF; CDR3 DNA: TGTGCCAGTAGTATGGGCCAGGACTACGAGCAGTACTTC
V gene: TRBV14; D gene: TRBD2; J gene: TRBJ2-7; clone size: .; CDR3 protein: CASSQKSSGGVPYEQYF; CDR3 DNA: TGTGCCAGCAGCCAGAAATCTAGCGGGGGGGTCCCCTACGAGCAGTACTTC
V gene: TRBV7-2; D gene: TRBD1; J gene: TRBJ2-2; clone size: once; CDR3 protein: CASSLARTGFDIAGELFF; CDR3 DNA: TGTGCCAGCAGCTTAGCCCGGACAGGGTTTGATATCGCCGGGGAGCTGTTTTTT
V gene: TRBV5-1; D gene: TRBD2; J gene: TRBJ2-1; clone size: .; CDR3 protein: CASSLAGTYNEQFF; CDR3 DNA: TGCGCCAGCAGCTTAGCGGGGACCTACAATGAGCAGTTCTTC
V gene: TRBV25-1; D gene: .; J gene: TRBJ1-2; clone size: .; CDR3 protein: CASSPDTNYGYTF; CDR3 DNA: TGTGCCAGCAGCCCGGACACAAACTATGGCTACACCTTC
V gene: TRBV28; D gene: TRBD1; J gene: TRBJ1-2; clone size: .; CDR3 protein: CASSSGTGTEWGYTF; CDR3 DNA: TGTGCCAGCAGTTCCGGGACAGGGACGGAGTGGGGCTACACCTTC
V gene: TRBV28; D gene: .; J gene: TRBJ1-5; clone size: .; CDR3 protein: CASRGVNQPQHF; CDR3 DNA: TGTGCCAGCAGAGGGGTAAATCAGCCCCAGCATTTT
V gene: TRBV14; D gene: TRBD1; J gene: TRBJ1-4; clone size: .; CDR3 protein: CASSPRQGTNEKLFF; CDR3 DNA: TGTGCCAGCAGCCCCAGACAGGGTACTAATGAAAAACTGTTTTTT
V gene: TRBV14; D gene: .; J gene: TRBJ1-1; clone size: .; CDR3 protein: CASRGGESEAFF; CDR3 DNA: TGTGCCAGCAGGGGAGGGGAATCTGAAGCTTTCTTT
V gene: TRBV30; D gene: .; J gene: TRBJ1-2; clone size: .; CDR3 protein: CAWRTLTDNYGYTF; CDR3 DNA: TGTGCCTGGCGAACGCTGACAGACAACTATGGCTACACCTTC
V gene: TRBV6-5; D gene: .; J gene: TRBJ2-5; clone size: .; CDR3 protein: CASSYQLKETQYF; CDR3 DNA: TGTGCCAGCAGTTACCAACTGAAGGAGACCCAGTACTTC
V gene: TRBV18; D gene: .; J gene: TRBJ2-1; clone size: .; CDR3 protein: CASSPRAQGNEQFF; CDR3 DNA: TGTGCCAGCTCACCACGAGCCCAGGGGAATGAGCAGTTCTTC
V gene: TRBV27; D gene: TRBD2; J gene: TRBJ2-5; clone size: .; CDR3 protein: CASSPGVAGGETQYF; CDR3 DNA: TGTGCCAGCAGTCCCGGGGTAGCGGGGGGGGAGACCCAGTACTTC
V gene: TRBV7-2; D gene: .; J gene: TRBJ2-4; clone size: .; CDR3 protein: CASSTRGTGAKNIQYF; CDR3 DNA: TGTGCCAGCAGCACCCGTGGTACAGGGGCCAAAAACATTCAGTACTTC
V gene: TRBV19; D gene: .; J gene: TRBJ1-5; clone size: .; CDR3 protein: CASSMVQGGFNHQPQHF; CDR3 DNA: TGTGCCAGTAGTATGGTACAGGGCGGATTCAATCATCAGCCCCAGCATTTT
V gene: TRBV9; D gene: .; J gene: TRBJ1-2; clone size: .; CDR3 protein: CASRPPGDYGYTF; CDR3 DNA: TGTGCCAGCAGACCCCCAGGGGACTATGGCTACACCTTC
V gene: TRBV18; D gene: .; J gene: TRBJ1-5; clone size: .; CDR3 protein: CASSRLGRIQPQHF; CDR3 DNA: TGTGCCAGCTCTCGACTCGGTCGTATTCAGCCCCAGCATTTT
V gene: TRBV6-1; D gene: .; J gene: TRBJ2-1; clone size: .; CDR3 protein: CASSDPRGRAYNEQFF; CDR3 DNA: TGTGCCAGCAGTGACCCCAGGGGAAGGGCCTACAATGAGCAGTTCTTC
V gene: TRBV28; D gene: .; J gene: TRBJ1-2; clone size: .; CDR3 protein: CASSLQYGYTF; CDR3 DNA: TGTGCCAGCAGTTTACAGTATGGCTACACCTTC
V gene: TRBV7-9; D gene: .; J gene: TRBJ1-1; clone size: once; CDR3 protein: CASSLERQTMNTEAFF; CDR3 DNA: TGTGCCAGCAGCTTAGAAAGACAGACCATGAACACTGAAGCTTTCTTT
V gene: TRBV18; D gene: .; J gene: TRBJ2-7; clone size: .; CDR3 protein: CASSPRGGNEQYF; CDR3 DNA: TGTGCCAGCTCACCCAGAGGGGGTAACGAGCAGTACTTC
V gene: TRBV15; D gene: .; J gene: TRBJ1-2; clone size: .; CDR3 protein: CATSRDRGYGYTF; CDR3 DNA: TGTGCCACCAGCAGAGATAGGGGCTATGGCTACACCTTC
V gene: TRBV19; D gene: .; J gene: TRBJ1-5; clone size: .; CDR3 protein: CASRFLGGLYSNQPQHF; CDR3 DNA: TGTGCCAGTAGATTTCTTGGGGGCCTATATAGCAATCAGCCCCAGCATTTT
V gene: TRBV5-1; D gene: TRBD1; J gene: TRBJ2-6; clone size: .; CDR3 protein: CASSLAGQAGANVLTF; CDR3 DNA: TGCGCCAGCAGCTTGGCCGGACAGGCTGGGGCCAACGTCCTGACTTTC
V gene: TRBV2; D gene: TRBD1; J gene: TRBJ1-1; clone size: .; CDR3 protein: CASSVGQGAIIGTEAFF; CDR3 DNA: TGTGCCAGCAGTGTGGGACAGGGGGCGATCATCGGCACTGAAGCTTTCTTT
V gene: TRBV3-1/TRBV3-2; D gene: .; J gene: TRBJ2-7; clone size: .; CDR3 protein: CASSQSGQYYEQYF; CDR3 DNA: TGTGCCAGCAGCCAGTCTGGGCAGTACTACGAGCAGTACTTC
V gene: TRBV7-2; D gene: TRBD2; J gene: TRBJ2-7; clone size: .; CDR3 protein: CASSLGAGGPYEQYF; CDR3 DNA: TGTGCCAGCAGCTTAGGAGCGGGGGGGCCTTACGAGCAGTACTTC
V gene: TRBV10-3; D gene: TRBD1; J gene: TRBJ2-7; clone size: .; CDR3 protein: CAISDNPGQGLSYEQYF; CDR3 DNA: TGTGCCATCAGTGACAATCCGGGACAGGGCCTCTCCTACGAGCAGTACTTC
V gene: TRBV3-1/TRBV3-2; D gene: .; J gene: TRBJ1-2; clone size: .; CDR3 protein: CASGLRDGYTF; CDR3 DNA: TGTGCCAGCGGACTAAGGGATGGCTACACCTTC
V gene: TRBV30; D gene: TRBD2; J gene: TRBJ2-1; clone size: .; CDR3 protein: CAWSVHGGKQFF; CDR3 DNA: TGTGCCTGGAGTGTACACGGGGGGAAGCAGTTCTTC
V gene: TRBV3-1/TRBV3-2; D gene: .; J gene: TRBJ1-1; clone size: .; CDR3 protein: CASSQNRAGEAFF; CDR3 DNA: TGTGCCAGCAGCCAAAACAGGGCGGGTGAAGCTTTCTTT